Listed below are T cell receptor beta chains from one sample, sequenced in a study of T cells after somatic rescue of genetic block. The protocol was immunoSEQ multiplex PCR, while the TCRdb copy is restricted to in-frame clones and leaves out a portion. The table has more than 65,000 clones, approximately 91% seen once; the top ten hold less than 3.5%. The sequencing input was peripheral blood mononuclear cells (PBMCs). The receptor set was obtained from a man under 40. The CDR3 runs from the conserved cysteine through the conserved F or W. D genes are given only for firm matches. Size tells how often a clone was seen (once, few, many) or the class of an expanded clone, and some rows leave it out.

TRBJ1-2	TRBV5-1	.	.	TGCGCCAGCACCCGAGAGGGGAACTATGGCTACACCTTC	CASTREGNYGYTF
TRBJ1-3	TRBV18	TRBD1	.	TGTGCCAGCTCGACAGGGGGATCTGGAAACACCATATATTTT	CASSTGGSGNTIYF
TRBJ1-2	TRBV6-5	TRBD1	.	TGTGCCAGCAGTCCCCTCAGGGGGCAGGGGGATGGCTACACCTTC	CASSPLRGQGDGYTF
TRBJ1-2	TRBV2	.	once	TGTGCCAGCAGTGAGGTGAGGGCAGCCTATGGCTACACCTTC	CASSEVRAAYGYTF
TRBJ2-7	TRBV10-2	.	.	TGCGCCAGCAGTGGAGGTAGCGAGCAGTACTTC	CASSGGSEQYF
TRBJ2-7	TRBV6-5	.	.	TGTGCCAGCAGTTACGCGGGGGCAGAGTACGAGCAGTACTTC	CASSYAGAEYEQYF
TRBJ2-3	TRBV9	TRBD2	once	TGTGCCAGCAGCTTCAGCGGGGGGGCCACAGATACGCAGTATTTT	CASSFSGGATDTQYF
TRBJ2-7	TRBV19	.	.	TGTGCCAGTAGTTTCCGGGACGCAGGGGGGAACGAGCAGTACTTC	CASSFRDAGGNEQYF
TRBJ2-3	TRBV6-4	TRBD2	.	TGTGCCAGCAGTGACTCTGGCGGGGGGCCCCAAGATACGCAGTATTTT	CASSDSGGGPQDTQYF
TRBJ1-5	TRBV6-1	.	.	TGTGCCAGCAGTGATTGGGGAGATCAGCCCCAGCATTTT	CASSDWGDQPQHF
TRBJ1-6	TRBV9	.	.	TGTGCCAGCAGCCCCCCGACTGGGGGGAACTCACCCCTCCACTTT	CASSPPTGGNSPLHF
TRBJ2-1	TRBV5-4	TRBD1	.	TGTGCCAGCAGGGGAGACAGGGGCGCCTACAATGAGCAGTTCTTC	CASRGDRGAYNEQFF
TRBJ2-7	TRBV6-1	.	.	TGTGCCAGCAGTGAAGTCTTAGTTGGGAGGACGGGGAAGCGGAACTCCTCCTACGAGCAGTACTTC	CASSEVLVGRTGKRNSSYEQYF
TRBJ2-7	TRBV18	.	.	TGTGCCAGCTCACCAAAGGGGAACTACGAGCAGTACTTC	CASSPKGNYEQYF
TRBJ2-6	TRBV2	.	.	TGTGCCAGCAGCGATGGACCGAAGAACTCTGGGGCCAACGTCCTGACTTTC	CASSDGPKNSGANVLTF
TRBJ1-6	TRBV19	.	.	TGTGCCAGTAAGCCCCGGACAGACTATTCACCCCTCCACTTT	CASKPRTDYSPLHF
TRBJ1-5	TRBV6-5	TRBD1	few	TGTGCCAGCAGTACCTCCGGGACAGCGAATCAGCCCCAGCATTTT	CASSTSGTANQPQHF
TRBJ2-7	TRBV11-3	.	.	TGTGCCAGCAGCCAAGGACAGAACAGTCCTTCGGAGCAGTACTTC	CASSQGQNSPSEQYF
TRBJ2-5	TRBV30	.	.	TGTGCCTGGAGTGTAGGGGTAGCACAAGAGACCCAGTACTTC	CAWSVGVAQETQYF
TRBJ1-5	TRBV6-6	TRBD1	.	TGTGCCAGCAGTCGACAGGGGGCCGAGCCCCAGCATTTT	CASSRQGAEPQHF
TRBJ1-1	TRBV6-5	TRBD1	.	TGTGCCAGCAGTGCCCGGACAGGGAAGGGTGAAGCTTTCTTT	CASSARTGKGEAFF
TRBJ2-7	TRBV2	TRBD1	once	TGTGCCAGCAGCGACAGGGGGCAGGGCTCCTACGAGCAGTACTTC	CASSDRGQGSYEQYF
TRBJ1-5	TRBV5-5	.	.	TGTGCCAGCAGCTCCGAGGGAGGAGGGATTGATCAGCCCCAGCATTTT	CASSSEGGGIDQPQHF